The clone carrying this T cell receptor (beta chain) was seen just once. This sample stems from a study of control samples from healthy donors and cancer patients. Assay used: immunoSEQ multiplex PCR; TCRdb lists only in-frame clones, some missing. The profile shows about 190,000 clones, approximately 91% of them singletons. The V gene lost 7 bases and the J gene lost 6 bases, with 15 bases spanning the gap. CDR1 and CDR2 from the germline V gene are SQVTM and ANQGSEA. The CDR3 length is 12 residues. Sample: blood. This chain connects TRBV29-1 to TRBJ1-1; D is unresolved. The source of this sequence is a man aged 25-45 years in good health. The CDR3 protein is CSALNIVAEAFF. For the CDR3, the DNA is TGCAGCGCCCTGAACATAGTCGCTGAAGCTTTCTTT.